A single T cell receptor (beta chain) is shown here with its context. Being one base from a much bigger clone, this may be a read error. The data belong to a study of T-cell reconstitution after alpha-beta-depleted transplantation in children. Unique molecular identifiers were incorporated into the prepared TCRbeta library. TCRdb analysed the PCR reads with MiXCR anew, one entry per CDR3 protein. Of about 690,000 distinct CDR3 sequences detected, approximately 16% appear once; the ten largest clones hold 0.8% to 1.1%. This sample comprised PBMCs from the stem cell graft donor, obtained from the stem cell graft. This sequence was found in a human donor who donated a stem cell graft to a child with acute myeloid leukemia.

CDR3 nucleotide sequence: TGTGCCAACATGGCCTCAACCAGCTCCTACAATGAGCAGTTCTTC. Amino acid sequence: CANMASTSSYNEQFF. The chain has TRBV10-3 and TRBJ2-1; D is unresolved. Between the trimmed V and J ends, which lost 10 bases and 0 bases, there was a span of 16 bases. CDR3 length: 15 residues. Germline V gives CDR1 ENHRY, CDR2 SYGVKD.